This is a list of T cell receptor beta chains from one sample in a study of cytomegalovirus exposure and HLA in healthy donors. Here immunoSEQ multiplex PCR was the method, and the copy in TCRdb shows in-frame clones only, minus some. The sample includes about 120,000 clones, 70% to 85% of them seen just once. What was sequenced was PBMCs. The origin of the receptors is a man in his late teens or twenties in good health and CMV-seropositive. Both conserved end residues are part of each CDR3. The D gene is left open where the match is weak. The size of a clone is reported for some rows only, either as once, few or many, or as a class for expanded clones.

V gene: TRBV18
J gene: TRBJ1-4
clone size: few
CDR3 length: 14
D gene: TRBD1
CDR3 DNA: TGTGCCAGCTCACCGACAGGGGGCTTTGAAAAACTGTTTTTT
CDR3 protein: CASSPTGGFEKLFF

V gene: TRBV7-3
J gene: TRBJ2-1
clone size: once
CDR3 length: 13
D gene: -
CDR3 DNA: TGTGCCAGCAGCCAACGACCAGGCAATGAGCAGTTCTTC
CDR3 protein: CASSQRPGNEQFF

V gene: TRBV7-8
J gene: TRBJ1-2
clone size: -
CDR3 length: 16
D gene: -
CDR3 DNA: TGTGCCAGCAGCAACAAGAGACTACCCGGGTTGGATGGCTACACCTTC
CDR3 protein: CASSNKRLPGLDGYTF

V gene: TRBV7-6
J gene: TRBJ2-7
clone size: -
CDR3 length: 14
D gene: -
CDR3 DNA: TGTGCCAGCAGCGTACAGGGAAAAGGCCACGAGCAGTACTTC
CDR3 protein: CASSVQGKGHEQYF

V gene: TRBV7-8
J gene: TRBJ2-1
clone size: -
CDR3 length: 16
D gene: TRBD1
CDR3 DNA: TGTGCCAGTGAGCGTCCTAGGGACAGGGGGCGTGATGAGCAGTTCTTC
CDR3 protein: CASERPRDRGRDEQFF

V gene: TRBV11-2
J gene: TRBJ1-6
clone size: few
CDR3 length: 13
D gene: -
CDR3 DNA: TGTGCCAGCAGCTTAGAACTAAATTCACCCCTCCACTTT
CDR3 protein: CASSLELNSPLHF

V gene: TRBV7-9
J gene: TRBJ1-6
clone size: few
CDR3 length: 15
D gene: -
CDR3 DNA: TGTGCCAGCAGCTTAGATGGGCGGGGTAATTCACCCCTCCACTTT
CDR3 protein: CASSLDGRGNSPLHF

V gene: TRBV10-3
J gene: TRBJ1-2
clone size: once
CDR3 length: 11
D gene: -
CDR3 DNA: TGTGCCATCAGTGGAGGGTATGGCTACACCTTC
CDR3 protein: CAISGGYGYTF

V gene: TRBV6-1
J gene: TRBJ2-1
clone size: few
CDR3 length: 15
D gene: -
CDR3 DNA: TGTGCCAGCAGTGAGGCACAGGGACCCTACAATGAGCAGTTCTTC
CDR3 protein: CASSEAQGPYNEQFF

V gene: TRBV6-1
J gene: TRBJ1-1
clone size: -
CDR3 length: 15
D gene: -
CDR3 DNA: TGTGCCAGTAACATTGGCTTACAGTTGAACACTGAAGCTTTCTTT
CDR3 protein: CASNIGLQLNTEAFF

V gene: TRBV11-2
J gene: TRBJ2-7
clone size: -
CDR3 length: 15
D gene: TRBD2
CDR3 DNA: TGTGCCAGCAACCCCCTTAGCGGGGATTCCTACGAGCAGTACTTC
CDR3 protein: CASNPLSGDSYEQYF

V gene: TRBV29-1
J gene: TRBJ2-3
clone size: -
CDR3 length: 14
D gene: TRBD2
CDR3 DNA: TGCAGCGTTTACGGACTAGCGGGGGCGAATACGCAGTATTTT
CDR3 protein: CSVYGLAGANTQYF

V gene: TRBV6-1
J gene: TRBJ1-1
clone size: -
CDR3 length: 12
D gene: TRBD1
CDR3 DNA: TGTGCCAGCAGTTATGGGACAGCTGAAGCTTTCTTT
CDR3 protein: CASSYGTAEAFF

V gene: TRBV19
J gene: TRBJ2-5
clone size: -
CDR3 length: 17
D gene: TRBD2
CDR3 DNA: TGTGCCAGTAGTATTAGGTCTAGCGGGAGGGCCGGAGAGACCCAGTACTTC
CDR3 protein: CASSIRSSGRAGETQYF

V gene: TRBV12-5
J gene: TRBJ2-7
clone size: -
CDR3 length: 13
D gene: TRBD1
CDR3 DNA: TGTGCTAGTGGTACGACAGGGGGCTACGAGCAGTACTTC
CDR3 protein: CASGTTGGYEQYF

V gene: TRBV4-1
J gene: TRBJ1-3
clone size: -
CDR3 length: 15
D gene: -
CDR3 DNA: TGCGCCAGCAGCCAATACGCTGAACTGAGGGACACCATATATTTT
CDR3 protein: CASSQYAELRDTIYF

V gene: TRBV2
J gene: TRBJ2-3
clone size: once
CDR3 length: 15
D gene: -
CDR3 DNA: TGTGCCAGCACCCGAAGGGGCCCCAGCACAGATACGCAGTATTTT
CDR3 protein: CASTRRGPSTDTQYF

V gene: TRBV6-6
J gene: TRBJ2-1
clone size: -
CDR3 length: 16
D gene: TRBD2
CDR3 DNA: TGTGCCAGCAGTTACGATGGCGGGAGAAGCGGCTATGAGCAGTTCTTC
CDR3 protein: CASSYDGGRSGYEQFF

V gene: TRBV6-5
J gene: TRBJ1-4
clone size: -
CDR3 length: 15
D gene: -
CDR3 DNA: TGTGCCAGCAGTTACGACACAGCCTCTAATGAAAAACTGTTTTTT
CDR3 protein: CASSYDTASNEKLFF

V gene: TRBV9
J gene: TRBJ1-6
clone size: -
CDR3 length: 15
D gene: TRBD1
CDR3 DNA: TGTGCCAGCAGCGTAGAAGACAGGGGAAATTCACCCCTCCACTTT
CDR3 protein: CASSVEDRGNSPLHF

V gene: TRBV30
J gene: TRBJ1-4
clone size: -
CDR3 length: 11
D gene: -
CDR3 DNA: TGTGCCTGGATGGTACAGAGAAAACTGTTTTTT
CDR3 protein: CAWMVQRKLFF

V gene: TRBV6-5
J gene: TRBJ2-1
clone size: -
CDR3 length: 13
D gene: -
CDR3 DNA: TGTGCCAGCAGTTGGACAGTCGACAATGAGCAGTTCTTC
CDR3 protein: CASSWTVDNEQFF

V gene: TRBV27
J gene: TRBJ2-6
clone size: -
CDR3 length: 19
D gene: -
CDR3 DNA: TGTGCCAGCAGTTTAGGGGGGGACATAGCGGATTCTGGGGCCAACGGCCTGACTTTC
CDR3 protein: CASSLGGDIADSGANGLTF

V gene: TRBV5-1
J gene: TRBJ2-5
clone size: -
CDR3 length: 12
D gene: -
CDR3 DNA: TGCGCCAGCAGCTTCTCTCCAGAGACCCAGTACTTC
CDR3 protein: CASSFSPETQYF

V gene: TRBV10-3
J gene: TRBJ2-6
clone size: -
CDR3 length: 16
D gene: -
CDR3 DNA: TGTGCCATCACTGACATGAAAATCTCTGGGGCCAACGGCCTGACTTTC
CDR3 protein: CAITDMKISGANGLTF

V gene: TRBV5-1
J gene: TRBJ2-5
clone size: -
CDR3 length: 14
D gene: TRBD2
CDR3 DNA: TGCGCCAGCAGCTTTCTAGCGGCACAAGAGACCCAGTACTTC
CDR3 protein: CASSFLAAQETQYF

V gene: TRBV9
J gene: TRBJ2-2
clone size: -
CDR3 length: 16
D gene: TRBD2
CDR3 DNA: TGTGCCAGCAGCCCGCCGGGACTAGGGGACACCGGGGAGCTGTTTTTT
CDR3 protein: CASSPPGLGDTGELFF

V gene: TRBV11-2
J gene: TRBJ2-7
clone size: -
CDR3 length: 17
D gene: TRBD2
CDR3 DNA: TGTGCCAGCAGCTTAGCAGTGGGACTAGCGGGAGCCTACGAGCAGTACTTC
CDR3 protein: CASSLAVGLAGAYEQYF

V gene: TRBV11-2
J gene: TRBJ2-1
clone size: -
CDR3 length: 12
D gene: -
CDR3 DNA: TGTGCCAGCAGGGGGGGTGGGTATGAGCAGTTCTTC
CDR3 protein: CASRGGGYEQFF

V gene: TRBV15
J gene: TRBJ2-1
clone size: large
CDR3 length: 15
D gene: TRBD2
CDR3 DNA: TGTGCCACCAGCAGAGCAACTAGCGGGGGGAAAGAGCAGTTCTTC
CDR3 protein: CATSRATSGGKEQFF

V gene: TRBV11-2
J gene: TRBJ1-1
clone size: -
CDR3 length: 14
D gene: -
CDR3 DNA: TGTGCCAGCAGCTTACGGAGAGAGAACACTGAAGCTTTCTTT
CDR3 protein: CASSLRRENTEAFF

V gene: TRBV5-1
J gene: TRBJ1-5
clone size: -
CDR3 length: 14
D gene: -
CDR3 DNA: TGCGCCAGCAGCTTGGGTGAGGGCAATCAGCCCCAGCATTTT
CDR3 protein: CASSLGEGNQPQHF

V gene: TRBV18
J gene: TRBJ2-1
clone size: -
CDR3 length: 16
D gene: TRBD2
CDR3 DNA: TGTGCCAGCTCACGTCCTGCAGCGGGAGAATACAATGAGCAGTTCTTC
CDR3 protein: CASSRPAAGEYNEQFF

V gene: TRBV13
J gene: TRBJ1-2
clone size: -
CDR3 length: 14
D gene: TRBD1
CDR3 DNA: TGTGCCAGCAGTTTAGAAAGGACAGGGGATGGCTACACCTTC
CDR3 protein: CASSLERTGDGYTF

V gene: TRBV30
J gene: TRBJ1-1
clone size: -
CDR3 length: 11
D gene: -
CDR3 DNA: TGTGCCTGGAGTCGTAACACTGAAGCTTTCTTT
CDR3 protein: CAWSRNTEAFF

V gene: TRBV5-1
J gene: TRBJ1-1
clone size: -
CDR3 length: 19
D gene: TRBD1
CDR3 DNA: TGCGCCAGCAGCCTACGCCCGGGACAGGGAATGACTGGGAACACTGAAGCTTTCTTT
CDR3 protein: CASSLRPGQGMTGNTEAFF

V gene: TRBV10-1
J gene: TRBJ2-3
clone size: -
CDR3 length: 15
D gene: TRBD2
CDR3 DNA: TGCGCCAGCAAAGATACTAGCGGGGGCACAGATACGCAGTATTTT
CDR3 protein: CASKDTSGGTDTQYF

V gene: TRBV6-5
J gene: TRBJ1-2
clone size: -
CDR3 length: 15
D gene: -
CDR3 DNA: TGTGCCAGCAGCGGACAATTGGGCATCTATTTCGGCTACACCTTC
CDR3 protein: CASSGQLGIYFGYTF

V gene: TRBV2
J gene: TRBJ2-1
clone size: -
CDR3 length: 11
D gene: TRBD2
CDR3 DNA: TGTGCCAGCTCGACTAGCGGGAGTACGTTCTTC
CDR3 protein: CASSTSGSTFF

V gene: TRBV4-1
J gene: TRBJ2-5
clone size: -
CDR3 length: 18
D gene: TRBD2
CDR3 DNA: TGCGCCAGCAGCCTCAGACTAGCGTTGATAAAGTACCAAGAGACCCAGTACTTC
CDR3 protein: CASSLRLALIKYQETQYF

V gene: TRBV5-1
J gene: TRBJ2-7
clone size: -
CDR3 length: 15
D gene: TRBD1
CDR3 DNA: TGCGCCAGCAGCTGGCGGACAGGGGTACCGAACGAGCAGTACTTC
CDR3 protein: CASSWRTGVPNEQYF

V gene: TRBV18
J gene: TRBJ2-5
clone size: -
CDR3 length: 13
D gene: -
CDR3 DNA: TGTGCCAGCTCACCAGACAGACAAGAGACCCAGTACTTC
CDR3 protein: CASSPDRQETQYF

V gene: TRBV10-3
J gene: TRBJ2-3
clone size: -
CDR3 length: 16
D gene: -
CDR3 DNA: TGTGCCATCAGTGAGGGGCCAGCGGCGGGCACAGATACGCAGTATTTT
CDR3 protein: CAISEGPAAGTDTQYF

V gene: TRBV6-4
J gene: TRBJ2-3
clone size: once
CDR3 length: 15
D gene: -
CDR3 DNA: TGTGCCAGCAGTCGACTAGAATCTGGCACAGATACGCAGTATTTT
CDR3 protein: CASSRLESGTDTQYF

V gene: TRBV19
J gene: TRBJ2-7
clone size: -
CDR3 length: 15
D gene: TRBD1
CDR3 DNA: TGTGCCAGTAGTTCCGGGACAGCGAAGATCTACGAGCAGTACTTC
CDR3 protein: CASSSGTAKIYEQYF

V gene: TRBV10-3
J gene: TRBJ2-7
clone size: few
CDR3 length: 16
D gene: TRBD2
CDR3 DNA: TGTGCCATCAGGGTCTGGGCGGGGGGTAGCTCCTACGAGCAGTACTTC
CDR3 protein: CAIRVWAGGSSYEQYF

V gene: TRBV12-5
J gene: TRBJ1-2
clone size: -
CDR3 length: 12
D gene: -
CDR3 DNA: TGTGCTAGTGGTTCCTCGGGAGATGGCTACACCTTC
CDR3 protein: CASGSSGDGYTF

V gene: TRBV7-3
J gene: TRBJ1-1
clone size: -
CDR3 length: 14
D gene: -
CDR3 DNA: TGTGCCAGCAGCTTAATTGCAGGGAACACTGAAGCTTTCTTT
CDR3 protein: CASSLIAGNTEAFF

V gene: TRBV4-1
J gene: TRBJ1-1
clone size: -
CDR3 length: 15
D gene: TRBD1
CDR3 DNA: TGCGCCAGCAGCCCTCAGACAGGGGCGAACACTGAAGCTTTCTTT
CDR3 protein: CASSPQTGANTEAFF

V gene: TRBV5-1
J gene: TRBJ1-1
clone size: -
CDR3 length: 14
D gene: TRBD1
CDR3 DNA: TGCGCCAGCTGGATTGGACAGGGGAACACTGAAGCTTTCTTT
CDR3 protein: CASWIGQGNTEAFF

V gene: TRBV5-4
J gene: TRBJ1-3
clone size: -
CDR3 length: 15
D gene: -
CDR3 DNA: TGTGCCAGCAGCTTGGACACAGGCTCTGGAAACACCATATATTTT
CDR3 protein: CASSLDTGSGNTIYF

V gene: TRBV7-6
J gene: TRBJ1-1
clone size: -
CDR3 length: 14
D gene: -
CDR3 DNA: TGTGCCAGCAGCCAAGGAGCGGCGAACACTGAAGCTTTCTTT
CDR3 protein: CASSQGAANTEAFF

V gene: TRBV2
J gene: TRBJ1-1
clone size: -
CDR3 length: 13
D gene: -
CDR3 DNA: TGTGCCAGCAGGGTTACAGGGTGGGCTGAAGCTTTCTTT
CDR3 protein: CASRVTGWAEAFF

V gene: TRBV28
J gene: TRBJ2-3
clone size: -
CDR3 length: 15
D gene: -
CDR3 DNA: TGTGCCAGCAGTTATGGCCCAGGGGGCACAGATACGCAGTATTTT
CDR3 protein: CASSYGPGGTDTQYF

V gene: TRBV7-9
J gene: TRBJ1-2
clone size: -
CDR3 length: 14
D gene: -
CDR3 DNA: TGTGCCAGCAGCCCCCCCGGGTTAAACTATGGCTACACCTTC
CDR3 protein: CASSPPGLNYGYTF